This entry features one T cell receptor beta chain sequence. Its cognate antigen is unknown. The junction departs from germline at one end; a sequencing error may be responsible. These data come from a study of glioma-infiltrating T cells. Using RNA template, CDR3s of TCR alpha and beta were amplified with iRepertoire arm-PCR. TCRdb fed the multiplex PCR reads into MiXCR, producing one record per CDR3 protein. The top ten hold about a third of the sample, which has some 99,000 distinct CDR3 sequences, 25% to 30% seen once. Study-wide points: Only very few CDR3 sequences appeared in both tissue and blood. Gliomas, especially low-grade, showed above-expected tissue-blood divergence; non-neoplastic patients showed below.

The CDR3 totals 15 residues. The germline V gene has CDR1 MDHEN and CDR2 SYDVKM. Sequenced sample: glioma tissue, nonneoplastic brain tissue, or PBMCs (not recorded which). The TCR was taken from a human donor with low-grade glioma or glioblastoma, undergoing nonglioma brain surgery, or in good health (not recorded which). The chain carries TRBV28 and TRBJ1-5; D is unclear. CDR3 in DNA: TGTGACAGCAGCTTGTTTAGGTATAGCAATCAGCTGCAGCATTTT. This translates into CDSSLFRYSNQLQHF.